Below are 26 T cell receptor beta chains sequenced from a single sample in a study of blood T cell repertoires in COVID-19. This table comes from immunoSEQ multiplex PCR, and its TCRdb copy is limited to in-frame clones, with some not included. The data hold about 140,000 clones, with roughly 82% observed a single time. Material for sequencing was peripheral blood. These receptors all come from a man aged 60-69 years with active or convalescent COVID-19.

The V and J genes are TRBV19 and TRBJ2-5; 9 bases are shared with TRBD1. Germline CDR1 LNHDA, CDR2 SQIVND (reference sequence). J gave up 2 bases and V 3 bases, and 7 bases lay outside the gene matches. The CDR3 length is 16 residues. CDR3 sequence reads: CASSITLGTGQETQYF. The DNA for the CDR3 is TGTGCCAGTAGTATCACCCTCGGGACAGGGCAAGAGACCCAGTACTTC.

The chain joins TRBV7-2 to TRBJ2-5; 10 nucleotides match TRBD2. After removal of 2 bases from V and 2 bases from J, the junction contained 8 bases not matched to a gene. The CDR3 has 17 residues. The germline CDR1 and CDR2 sequences are SGHTA and FQGNSA. The CDR3 loop is CASSLIPSGRRQETQYF. CDR3 sequence (DNA): TGTGCCAGCAGCTTAATTCCTAGCGGGAGACGGCAAGAGACCCAGTACTTC.

The CDR3, as DNA: TGTGCCTGGATGAAGGGGGCGTTCTATGGCTACACCTTC. This encodes CAWMKGAFYGYTF. The gene calls are TRBV30 and TRBJ1-2, with 7 bases fitting TRBD1. The V and J ends lost 4 bases and 4 bases, in that order; junction bases with no gene match: 6. This CDR3 contains 13 residues. Germline loops: CDR1 GTSNPN, CDR2 SVGIG (reference sequence).

This sequence joins TRBV11-2 and TRBJ2-1; a weak D match, TRBD1 (5 bases). CDR1 is SGHAT, CDR2 FQNNGV, per germline. This CDR3 is built from 15 residues. V shed 3 bases and J shed 2 bases, with 11 bases lying between them. The chain's CDR3 is CASSFNRGTYNEQFF. The CDR3 region has the DNA TGTGCCAGCAGCTTTAATAGGGGTACCTACAATGAGCAGTTCTTC.

The chain recombines TRBV10-2 with TRBJ1-5; D call uncertain. CDR1 and CDR2 from the germline V gene are WSHSY and SAAADI. V shed 3 bases and J shed 0 bases, with 9 bases lying between them. CDR3 length: 15 residues. The CDR3 here is CASSDVGDSNQPQHF. The CDR3, as DNA: TGCGCCAGCAGTGATGTCGGAGATAGCAATCAGCCCCAGCATTTT.

The V and J genes are TRBV5-8 and TRBJ2-7; 7 nucleotides match TRBD1. The CDR3 totals 14 residues. Germline-derived CDR1 and CDR2 are SGHTS and YDEGEE. V shed 0 bases, J shed 0 bases, and the junction held 0 bases outside the gene matches. Here the CDR3 DNA reads TGTGCCAGCAGCTTGGGACAGGGCTCCTACGAGCAGTACGTC. Protein: CASSLGQGSYEQYV.

The CDR3 here is CASSEWGGGYNEQFF. The CDR3 DNA reads as TGCGCCAGCAGCGAGTGGGGCGGGGGCTACAATGAGCAGTTCTTC. This rearrangement joins TRBV5-1 to TRBJ2-1; 7 bases line up with TRBD2. The CDR3 covers 15 residues. Unmatched junction bases numbered 7, after V lost 4 bases and J lost 3 bases. The germline CDR1 and CDR2 sequences are SGHRS and YFSETQ.

V usage is TRBV6-2 or TRBV6-3 and J usage is TRBJ2-7; 7 bases map to TRBD1. Germline assignment: CDR1 MNHEY and CDR2 SVGEGT. This CDR3 contains 14 residues. The junction had 7 bases not matched to a gene; V was cut back by 5 bases and J by 3 bases. The CDR3: CASSPLDRVYEQYV. The CDR3 DNA is TGTGCCAGCAGTCCCCTCGACAGGGTCTACGAGCAGTACGTC.

This clone was counted once. V is TRBV5-1 and J is TRBJ2-2; perhaps TRBD2 as D (5 bases). V was cut by 0 bases and J by 2 bases, with 8 bases left in between. Germline V gene sequence: CDR1 SGHRS, CDR2 YFSETQ. This CDR3 contains 15 residues. The CDR3 region has the DNA TGCGCCAGCAGCTTGGGCCGACTAAACACCGGGGAGCTGTTTTTT. It encodes CASSLGRLNTGELFF.

V usage is TRBV5-1 and J usage is TRBJ2-5, with 10 bases identical to TRBD2. Germline CDR1 SGHRS, CDR2 YFSETQ. The CDR3 is made up of 15 amino acids. The V and J ends lost 4 bases and 0 bases, in that order; junction bases with no gene match: 3. The CDR3 bases are TGCGCCAGCAGCCCCGGGACTAGCGACCAAGAGACCCAGTACTTC. Amino acids: CASSPGTSDQETQYF.

V is TRBV11-2 and J is TRBJ1-1; 10 bases fit TRBD1. V lost 3 bases, J lost 0 bases, and 4 bases stayed unmatched. CDR1 and CDR2 (germline): SGHAT, FQNNGV. The CDR3 is made up of 16 amino acids. The CDR3 nucleotides read TGTGCCAGCAGCTTGACAGGGGGCTCTATGAACACTGAAGCTTTCTTT. Its protein product is CASSLTGGSMNTEAFF.

This clone was seen only once. The chain uses TRBV7-6 and TRBJ1-2, with 8 bases fitting TRBD1. Germline assignment: CDR1 SGHVS and CDR2 FNYEAQ. This CDR3 comprises 16 residues. J gave up 3 bases and V 4 bases, and 10 bases lay outside the gene matches. CDR3 DNA: TGTGCCAGCAGCTCCACCTCGGGACAGGATTACTATGGCTACACCTTC. Translating gives CASSSTSGQDYYGYTF.

V gene TRBV10-3 combines with J gene TRBJ2-3; tentatively, D is TRBD1 (7 bases). This CDR3 region has 17 residues. The V end lost 0 bases, the J end lost 1 base, and 14 bases lay between the germline ends. The germline gives CDR1 ENHRY, CDR2 SYGVKD. CDR3 in amino acids: CAISESRGRGGTDTQYF. CDR3 in DNA: TGTGCCATCAGTGAGTCGAGGGGCAGGGGGGGCACAGATACGCAGTATTTT.

The chain carries TRBV27 and TRBJ1-1; maybe TRBD1 (5 bases). Trimming left V 6 bases short and J 2 bases short, with 13 bases between. CDR1 is MNHEY and CDR2 is SMNVEV in the germline V gene (reference sequence). The CDR3 runs 14 residues. CDR3 in DNA: TGTGCCAGCAGCAGGGAGGGAAGAAACACTGAAGCTTTCTTT. Protein product: CASSREGRNTEAFF.

V usage is TRBV7-9 and J usage is TRBJ2-1; weak D call: TRBD1 (6 bases). The germline V gene has CDR1 SEHNR and CDR2 FQNEAQ (reference sequence). The CDR3 is 15 residues long. The V gene lost 8 bases and the J gene lost 9 bases, with 23 bases spanning the gap. CDR3 amino acids: CASESGTRARGEQFF. The CDR3 region has the DNA TGTGCCAGCGAATCGGGGACAAGGGCCCGGGGTGAGCAGTTCTTC.

The J gene is TRBJ2-5, the V gene TRBV5-8; maybe TRBD2 (5 bases). CDR3 length: 17 amino acids. Deletions cut 5 bases from V and 1 base from J, with 21 bases between. From germline, CDR1 is SGHTS and CDR2 YDEGEE. DNA for the CDR3: TGTGCCAGCAGGCCTCGATCCCCTAGCCTACTCCAAGAGACCCAGTACTTC. It encodes CASRPRSPSLLQETQYF.

The chain employs TRBV15 and TRBJ1-1; D call uncertain. The CDR3 totals 14 residues. V lost 3 bases to trimming and J lost 5 bases, with 13 bases between them. The germline V gene encodes CDR1 LNHNV and CDR2 YYDKDF (reference sequence). CDR3 in amino acids: CATSRRDLGTEAFF. CDR3 bases: TGTGCCACCAGCAGGAGGGATCTTGGGACTGAAGCTTTCTTT.

V and J are TRBV7-2 and TRBJ2-7; 10 bases fit TRBD1. The germline V gene encodes CDR1 SGHTA and CDR2 FQGNSA. V was pared by 1 base and J by 0 bases, with 0 bases of the junction left unmatched. This CDR3 spans 15 amino acids. Here the CDR3 DNA reads TGTGCCAGCAGCTTAGGGACAGGGGGCTCCTACGAGCAGTACTTC. Translation: CASSLGTGGSYEQYF.

V and J are TRBV10-3 and TRBJ2-3; D is possibly TRBD2 (5 bases). The CDR3 contains 13 residues. Trimming stripped 2 bases from V and 5 bases from J, with 8 bases between. CDR1 and CDR2 from the germline V gene are ENHRY and SYGVKD. The CDR3 DNA follows: TGTGCCATCAGTGAGCGGGGTGAAGATACGCAGTATTTT. This codes for CAISERGEDTQYF.

The V and J genes are TRBV24-1 and TRBJ1-2; 7 nucleotides align to TRBD1. The ends lost 4 bases at V and 0 bases at J; junction bases unmatched: 4. Germline loops: CDR1 KGHDR, CDR2 SFDVKD. CDR3 size: 15 residues. The CDR3 DNA sequence: TGTGCCACCAGTGACTTGGACAGGACTAACTATGGCTACACCTTC. Translated: CATSDLDRTNYGYTF.

This clone has a single count. CDR3 DNA: TGTGCCAGCAGCTCTGGGACAGGGATTAATGAAAAACTGTTTTTT. This codes for CASSSGTGINEKLFF. This chain joins TRBV5-8 and TRBJ1-4, with 9 bases lining up with TRBD1. Germline V lookup: CDR1 SGHTS, CDR2 YDEGEE. Germline trimming cut 3 bases from V and 4 bases from J; bases unmatched to any gene: 4. This CDR3 is 15 amino acids long.

The chain has TRBV5-8 and TRBJ2-7, with TRBD1 identical over 8 bases. Looked up from germline, CDR1 is SGHTS and CDR2 is YDEGEE. V lost 5 bases to trimming and J lost 3 bases; unmatched junction nucleotides: 4. The CDR3 has 13 residues. CDR3 nucleotide sequence: TGTGCCAGCAGACCCGGGACAGGCTACGAGCAGTACTTC. Translated, it gives CASRPGTGYEQYF. Combining the CDR3 with reference TRBV5-8 and TRBJ2-7 gives the whole variable domain EAGVTQSPTHLIKTRGQQATLRCSPISGHTSVYWYQQALGLGLQFLLWYDEGEERNRGNFPPRFSGRQFPNYSSELNVNALELEDSALYLCASRPGTGYEQYFGPGTRLTVT.

The J gene is TRBJ2-4, the V gene TRBV4-3, with unresolved D. CDR3 length: 13 residues. V lost 10 bases to trimming and J lost 1 base, with 11 bases between them. CDR1 is LGHNA and CDR2 is YSLEER in the germline V gene. In DNA form, the CDR3 reads TGCGCCATGTGTGGCTTGGCCAAAAACATTCAGTACTTC. As protein: CAMCGLAKNIQYF.

This chain joins TRBV11-3 and TRBJ2-7; D may be TRBD2 (5 bases). There are 16 residues in the CDR3. Germline CDR1 is SGHNT and CDR2 is YENEEA. With 0 bases removed from V and 5 bases from J, the gap between germline ends came to 17 bases. DNA for the CDR3: TGTGCCAGCAGCTTAGATCTCGGGATCGGTTGGGACGAGCAGTACTTC. Encoded protein: CASSLDLGIGWDEQYF.

The chain uses TRBV5-8 and TRBJ1-4, with D maybe TRBD1 (5 bases). Trimming removed 5 bases from V and 7 bases from J, with 24 bases in between. Germline V gene lookup returns CDR1 SGHTS and CDR2 YDEGEE. This CDR3 has 17 residues. The CDR3 coding sequence is TGTGCCAGCAGTCACGTTGGGATGGAGGGGAGAGCTGAAAAACTGTTTTTT. It is translated as CASSHVGMEGRAEKLFF. Full variable domain (missing parts from reference TRBV5-8 and TRBJ1-4): EAGVTQSPTHLIKTRGQQATLRCSPISGHTSVYWYQQALGLGLQFLLWYDEGEERNRGNFPPRFSGRQFPNYSSELNVNALELEDSALYLCASSHVGMEGRAEKLFFGSGTQLSVL.

The rearrangement uses TRBV6-5 and TRBJ1-2; D may be TRBD1 (6 bases). The germline V and J ends were trimmed by 7 bases and 3 bases, with 15 bases remaining between them. Per the germline V gene, CDR1 is MNHEY and CDR2 is SVGAGI. This CDR3 region has 14 residues. The CDR3 spells CASTNHRADYGYTF. The CDR3 DNA sequence: TGTGCCAGCACCAACCACAGGGCTGACTATGGCTACACCTTC.